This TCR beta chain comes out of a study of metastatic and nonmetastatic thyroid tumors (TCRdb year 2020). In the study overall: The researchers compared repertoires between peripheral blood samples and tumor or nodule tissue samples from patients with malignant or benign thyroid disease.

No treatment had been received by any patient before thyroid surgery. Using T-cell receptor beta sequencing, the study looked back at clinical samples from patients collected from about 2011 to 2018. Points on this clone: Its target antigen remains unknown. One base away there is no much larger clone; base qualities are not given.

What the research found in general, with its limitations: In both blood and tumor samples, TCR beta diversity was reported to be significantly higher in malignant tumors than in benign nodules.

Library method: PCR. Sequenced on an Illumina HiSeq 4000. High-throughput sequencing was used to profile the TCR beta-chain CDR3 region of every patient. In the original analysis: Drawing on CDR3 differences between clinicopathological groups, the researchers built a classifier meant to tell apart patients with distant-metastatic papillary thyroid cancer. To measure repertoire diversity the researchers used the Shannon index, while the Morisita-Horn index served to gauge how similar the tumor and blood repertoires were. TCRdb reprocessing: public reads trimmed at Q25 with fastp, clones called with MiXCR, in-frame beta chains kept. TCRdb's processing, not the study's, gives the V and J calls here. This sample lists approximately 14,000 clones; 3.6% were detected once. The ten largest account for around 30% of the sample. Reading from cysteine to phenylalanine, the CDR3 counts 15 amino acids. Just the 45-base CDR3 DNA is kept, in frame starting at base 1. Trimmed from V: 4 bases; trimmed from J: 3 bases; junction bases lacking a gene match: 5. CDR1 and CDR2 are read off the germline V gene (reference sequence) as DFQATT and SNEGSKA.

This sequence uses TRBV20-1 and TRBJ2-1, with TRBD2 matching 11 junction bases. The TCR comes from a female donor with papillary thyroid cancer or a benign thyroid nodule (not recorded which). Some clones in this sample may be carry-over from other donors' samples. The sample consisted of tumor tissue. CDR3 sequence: CSAKTGTSGYNEQFF. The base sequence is TGCAGTGCTAAAACCGGGACTAGCGGCTACAATGAGCAGTTCTTC.